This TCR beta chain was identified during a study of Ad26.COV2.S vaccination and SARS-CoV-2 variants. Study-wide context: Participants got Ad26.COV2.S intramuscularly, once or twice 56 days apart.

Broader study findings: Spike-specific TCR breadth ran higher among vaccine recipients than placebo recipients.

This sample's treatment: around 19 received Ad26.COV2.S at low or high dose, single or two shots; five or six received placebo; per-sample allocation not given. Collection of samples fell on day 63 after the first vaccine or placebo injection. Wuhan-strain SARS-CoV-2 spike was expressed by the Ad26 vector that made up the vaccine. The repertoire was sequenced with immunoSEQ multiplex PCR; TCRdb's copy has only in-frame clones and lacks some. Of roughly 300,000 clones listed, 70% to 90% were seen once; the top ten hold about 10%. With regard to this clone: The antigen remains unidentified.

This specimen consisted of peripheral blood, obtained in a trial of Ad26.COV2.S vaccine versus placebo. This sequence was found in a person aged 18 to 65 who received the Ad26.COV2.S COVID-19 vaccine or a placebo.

The CDR3 nucleotides are TGTGCCTGGACACAAAATAGCAATCAGCCCCAGCATTTT. Its translation: CAWTQNSNQPQHF. The rearrangement links TRBV30 to TRBJ1-5; no reliable D call. Trimming pared 4 bases from V and 0 bases from J, leaving 7 bases between. CDR1 and CDR2 (germline): GTSNPN, SVGIG (reference sequence). This CDR3 spans 13 amino acids.